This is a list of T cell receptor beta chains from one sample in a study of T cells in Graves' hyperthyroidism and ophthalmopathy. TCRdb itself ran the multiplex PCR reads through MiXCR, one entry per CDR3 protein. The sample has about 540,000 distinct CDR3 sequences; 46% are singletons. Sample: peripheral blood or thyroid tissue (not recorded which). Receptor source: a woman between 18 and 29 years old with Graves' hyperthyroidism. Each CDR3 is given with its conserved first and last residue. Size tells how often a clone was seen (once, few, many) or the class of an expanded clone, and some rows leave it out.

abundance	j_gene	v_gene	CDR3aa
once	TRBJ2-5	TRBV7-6	CASAISQETQYF
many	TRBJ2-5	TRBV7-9	CASSFPAVQETQYF
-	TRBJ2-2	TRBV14	CASSPLGSRTGELFF
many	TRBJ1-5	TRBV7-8	CASSLALIGQPQHF
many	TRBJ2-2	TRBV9	CASSDTRSGELFF
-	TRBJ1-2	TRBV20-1	CSAPGQGTGYTF
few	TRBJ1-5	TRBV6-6	CASKQGWQPQHF
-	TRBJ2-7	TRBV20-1	CSANPRAGSYEQHF
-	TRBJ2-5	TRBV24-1	CATTATSGAVETQYF
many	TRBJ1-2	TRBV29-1	CSVEVGAGAYGYTF
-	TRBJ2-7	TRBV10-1	CASSERSGSGSYEQYF
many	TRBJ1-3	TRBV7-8	CASSGDLRNTIYF
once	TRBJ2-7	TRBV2	CASSEVRGLEQYF
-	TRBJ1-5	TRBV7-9	CASSFGEAQHF
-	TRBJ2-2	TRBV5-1	CASSSGTVTTGELFF
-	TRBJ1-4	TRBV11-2	CASSLEPLEKLFF
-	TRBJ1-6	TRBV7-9	CASSQTGGSSYNSPLHF
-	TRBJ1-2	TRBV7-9	CASAPGGLGYTF
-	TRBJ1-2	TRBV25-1	CASSRQAIVNYGYTF
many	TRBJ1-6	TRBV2	CASSLGLGTASNSPLHF
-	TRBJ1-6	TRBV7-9	CASSLGGQGLFGVGLHF
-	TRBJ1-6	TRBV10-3	CAISESTTGPLHF
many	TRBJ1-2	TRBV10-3	CASSDRGTANYGYTF
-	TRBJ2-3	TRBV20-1	CSARDSTRTDTQYF
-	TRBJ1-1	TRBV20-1	CSASLGRANTEAFF
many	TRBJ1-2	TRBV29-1	CSVEGGAGGYTF
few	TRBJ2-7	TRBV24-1	CATRERGGGSWYEQYF
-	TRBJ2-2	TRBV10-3	CAISESSTGELFF
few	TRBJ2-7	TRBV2	CASRPGTGLEQYF
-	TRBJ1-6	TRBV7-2	CASSSIRQPYNSPLHF
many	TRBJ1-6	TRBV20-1	CSAEGTRGGPLHF
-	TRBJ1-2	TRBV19	CASSINGNYGYTF
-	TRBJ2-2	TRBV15	CASSSTSGRAYSPGELFF
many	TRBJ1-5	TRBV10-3	CASSRGGSNQPQHF
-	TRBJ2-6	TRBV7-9	CASSFFRDGGANVLTF
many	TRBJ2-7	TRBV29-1	CSAMTNYEQYF
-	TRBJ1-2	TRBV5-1	CASSFSRGDYGYTF
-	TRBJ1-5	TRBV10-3	CAISEMGTDQHF
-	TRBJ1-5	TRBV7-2	CASSLASGQPQHF
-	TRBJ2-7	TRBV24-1	CATSRGAEFEQYF
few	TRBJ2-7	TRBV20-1	CSATTGSSYEQYF